This T cell receptor (beta chain) was recorded in a study of CD8+ T cells in alopecia areata. In the study overall: The drug, oral tofacitinib, was given to treated patients at 5 to 10 mg twice daily. Study results and limitations: A great number of expanded lesional clones endured in scalp and blood during tofacitinib. Resident alphabeta T-cell populations of normal skin are likewise subject to sequencing in scalp samples. Tofacitinib yielded significantly lower scalp clonality and fewer expanded CD8+ clones among the top 100.

Trimming cost V 8 bases and J 8 bases; bases outside gene matches: 7. Germline values: CDR1 DFQATT, CDR2 SNEGSKA (reference sequence). The CDR3 is 11 residues long. Documented treatment: oral pan-JAK inhibitor, 5-10 mg twice daily. cDNA prepared by RNA extraction and subsequent reverse transcription served as the template for sequencing. Profiled with immunoSEQ multiplex PCR; TCRdb holds only in-frame clones, not every one. Of about 200,000 clones listed, less than 75% are singletons. This clone was picked up many times. Its antigen is as yet unknown. The input for sequencing was CD4+ T cells sorted from blood, taken at week 4, from a patient treated with tofacitinib. The clonotype comes from a human donor with alopecia areata. The chain recombines TRBV20-1 with TRBJ1-2; 8 bases match TRBD1. DNA for the CDR3: TGCAGTAGCCAGGGGGCGGAAGGCTACACCTTC. Residues: CSSQGAEGYTF.